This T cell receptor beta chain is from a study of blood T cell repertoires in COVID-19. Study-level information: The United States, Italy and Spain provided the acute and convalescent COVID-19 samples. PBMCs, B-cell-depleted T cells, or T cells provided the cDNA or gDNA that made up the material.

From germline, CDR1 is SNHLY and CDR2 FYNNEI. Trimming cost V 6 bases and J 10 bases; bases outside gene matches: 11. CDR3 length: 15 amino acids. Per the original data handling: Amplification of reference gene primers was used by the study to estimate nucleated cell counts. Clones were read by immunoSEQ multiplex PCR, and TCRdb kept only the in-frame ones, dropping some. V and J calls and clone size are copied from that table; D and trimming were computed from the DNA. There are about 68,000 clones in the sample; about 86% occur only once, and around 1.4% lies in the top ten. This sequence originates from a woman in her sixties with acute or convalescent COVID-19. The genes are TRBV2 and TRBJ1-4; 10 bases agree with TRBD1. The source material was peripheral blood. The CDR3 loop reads CASSRGTGAVRKLFF. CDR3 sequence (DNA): TGTGCCAGCAGCCGCGGGACAGGGGCCGTAAGAAAACTGTTTTTT.